Here is one TCR beta chain with its context. The sample comes from a study of blood T cell repertoires in COVID-19. Study-level information: The origin of the acute and convalescent COVID-19 samples was the United States, Italy and Spain. T cells, B-cell-depleted T cells, or PBMCs supplied cDNA or gDNA.

The CDR3 contains 15 residues. Germline CDR1 ENHRY, CDR2 SYGVKD. V shed 4 bases, J shed 6 bases, and the junction held 7 bases outside the gene matches. Original handling: Nucleated cell counts were estimated from reference gene primer amplification. TCRdb's copy holds only in-frame clones and misses some; the assay was immunoSEQ multiplex PCR. The V and J calls and the clone size are those of that table, but D and trimming were determined from the DNA. The table has about 26,000 clones, around 87% seen once. Input material: peripheral blood. This clonotype was sampled from a man between 65 and 85 years old with acute or convalescent COVID-19. The chain is built from TRBV10-3 and TRBJ1-4; the match to TRBD1 covers 8 bases. The CDR3 DNA is TGTGCCATCAGTGGATACAGGGGGAGGGATGAAAAACTGTTTTTT. This encodes CAISGYRGRDEKLFF.